This entry is about one TCR beta chain. Its antigen is currently unknown. The data were taken from a study of cytomegalovirus exposure and HLA in healthy donors. Deletions cut 6 bases from V and 3 bases from J, with 6 bases between. The germline V gene encodes CDR1 MDHEN and CDR2 SYDVKM. The CDR3 contains 11 residues. Study-wide results and caveats: Later genetic work tied a missense DCLRE1C variant to beta-chain V and J trimming. Researchers catalogued about 150 TCR beta chains as cytomegalovirus-associated. Rarity characterized most TCR sequences, yet some public TCRs appeared in many donors.

The PCR employed 60 Vbeta primers together with 13 Jbeta primers. Generated by immunoSEQ multiplex PCR, the TCRdb table keeps only in-frame clones and is missing some. The sample shows roughly 180,000 clones, almost 85% of them seen only once. The rearrangement links TRBV28 to TRBJ2-7; D gene ambiguous. The sequence derives from a man between 25 and 39 years old in good health and CMV-seronegative. The sample taken for sequencing was PBMCs. CDR3 sequence reads: CASSSFYEQYF. The CDR3 DNA reads as TGTGCCAGCAGCTCGTTCTACGAGCAGTACTTC.